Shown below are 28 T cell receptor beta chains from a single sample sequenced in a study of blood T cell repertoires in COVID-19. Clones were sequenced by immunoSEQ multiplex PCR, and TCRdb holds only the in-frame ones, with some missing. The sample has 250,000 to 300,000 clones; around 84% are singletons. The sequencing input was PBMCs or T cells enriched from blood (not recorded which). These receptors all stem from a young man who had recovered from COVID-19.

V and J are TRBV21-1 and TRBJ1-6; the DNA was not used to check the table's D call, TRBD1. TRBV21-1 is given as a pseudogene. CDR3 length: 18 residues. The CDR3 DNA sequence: TGTGCCAGCAGCAAAGTGGCAGGGGGTGGTTCCTATAATTCACCCCTCCACTTT. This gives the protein CASSKVAGGGSYNSPLHF.

CDR3 residues: CAISVGTSGTDTQYF. CDR3 nucleotide sequence: TGTGCCATCAGTGTTGGGACTAGCGGCACAGATACGCAGTATTTT. V usage is TRBV10-3 and J usage is TRBJ2-3; the match to TRBD2 covers 10 bases. Germline loops: CDR1 ENHRY, CDR2 SYGVKD. With 4 bases clipped from V and 1 base from J, the junction kept 2 bases outside the gene matches. The CDR3 runs 15 residues.

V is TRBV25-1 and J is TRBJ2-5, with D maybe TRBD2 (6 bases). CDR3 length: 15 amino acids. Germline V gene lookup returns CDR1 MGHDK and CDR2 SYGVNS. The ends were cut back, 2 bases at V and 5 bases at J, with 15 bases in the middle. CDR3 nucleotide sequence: TGTGCCAGCAGTGAACGTGTGACGGGAGCCGAGACCCAGTACTTC. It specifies CASSERVTGAETQYF.

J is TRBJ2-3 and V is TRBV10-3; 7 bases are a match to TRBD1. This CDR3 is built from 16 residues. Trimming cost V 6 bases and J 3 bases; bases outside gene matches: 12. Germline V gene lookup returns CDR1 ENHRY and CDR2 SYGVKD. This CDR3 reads CAIRDTQGSDTDTQYF. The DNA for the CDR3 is TGTGCCATCAGAGATACACAGGGGTCGGATACAGATACGCAGTATTTT.

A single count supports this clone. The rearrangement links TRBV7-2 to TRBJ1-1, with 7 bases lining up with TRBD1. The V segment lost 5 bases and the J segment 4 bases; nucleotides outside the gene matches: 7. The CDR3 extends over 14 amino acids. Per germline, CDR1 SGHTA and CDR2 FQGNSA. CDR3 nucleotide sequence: TGTGCCAGCAGCCTTACAGGGGTGGGCACTGAAGCTTTCTTT. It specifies CASSLTGVGTEAFF.

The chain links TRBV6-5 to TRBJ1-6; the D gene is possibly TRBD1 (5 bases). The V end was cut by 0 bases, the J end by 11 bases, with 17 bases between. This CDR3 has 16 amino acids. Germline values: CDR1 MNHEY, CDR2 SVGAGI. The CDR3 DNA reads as TGTGCCAGCAGTTACTCGACAAGGGCAGGGATCGCACCCCTCCACTTT. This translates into CASSYSTRAGIAPLHF.

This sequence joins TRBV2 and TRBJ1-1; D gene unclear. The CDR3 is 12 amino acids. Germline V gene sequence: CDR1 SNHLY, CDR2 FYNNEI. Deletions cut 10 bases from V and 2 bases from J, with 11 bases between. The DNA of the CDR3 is TGTGCCACCATTAGACACAACACTGAAGCTTTCTTT. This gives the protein CATIRHNTEAFF.

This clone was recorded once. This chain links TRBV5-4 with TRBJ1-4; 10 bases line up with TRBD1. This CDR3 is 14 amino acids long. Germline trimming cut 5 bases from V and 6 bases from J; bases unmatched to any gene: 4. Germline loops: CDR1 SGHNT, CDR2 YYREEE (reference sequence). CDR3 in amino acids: CASRRQGAHEKLFF. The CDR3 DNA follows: TGTGCCAGCAGGCGACAGGGGGCTCATGAAAAACTGTTTTTT.

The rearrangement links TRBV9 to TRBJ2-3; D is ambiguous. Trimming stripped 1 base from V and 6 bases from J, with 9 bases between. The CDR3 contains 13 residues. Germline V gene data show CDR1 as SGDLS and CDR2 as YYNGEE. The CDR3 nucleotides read TGTGCCAGCAGCGTACTATTGTTTGATACGCAGTATTTT. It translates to CASSVLLFDTQYF.

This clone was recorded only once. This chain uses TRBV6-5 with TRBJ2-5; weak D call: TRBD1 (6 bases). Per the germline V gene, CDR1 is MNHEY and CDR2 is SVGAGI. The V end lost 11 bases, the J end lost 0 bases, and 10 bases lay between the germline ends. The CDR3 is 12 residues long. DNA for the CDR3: TGTGCCGTCTGGACAGACCAAGAGACCCAGTACTTC. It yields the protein CAVWTDQETQYF.

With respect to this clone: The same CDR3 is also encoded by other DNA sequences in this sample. The CDR3 DNA reads as TGCGCCAGCAGCTTGGGAGGAACGAACACTGAAGCTTTCTTT. The encoded protein is CASSLGGTNTEAFF. The chain combines TRBV5-1 with TRBJ1-1; D is ambiguous. CDR1 is SGHRS, CDR2 YFSETQ, per germline. V was cut by 0 bases and J by 1 base, with 7 bases left in between. This CDR3 region has 14 residues.

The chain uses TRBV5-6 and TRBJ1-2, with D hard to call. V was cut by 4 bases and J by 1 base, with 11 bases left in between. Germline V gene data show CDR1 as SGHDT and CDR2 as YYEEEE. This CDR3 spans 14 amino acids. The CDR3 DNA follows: TGTGCCAGCAGCCCGTCCAGACTTAACTATGGCTACACCTTC. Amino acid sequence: CASSPSRLNYGYTF. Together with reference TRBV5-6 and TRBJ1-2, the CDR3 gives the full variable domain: DAGVTQSPTHLIKTRGQQVTLRCSPKSGHDTVSWYQQALGQGPQFIFQYYEEEERQRGNFPDRFSGHQFPNYSSELNVNALLLGDSALYLCASSPSRLNYGYTFGSGTRLTVV.

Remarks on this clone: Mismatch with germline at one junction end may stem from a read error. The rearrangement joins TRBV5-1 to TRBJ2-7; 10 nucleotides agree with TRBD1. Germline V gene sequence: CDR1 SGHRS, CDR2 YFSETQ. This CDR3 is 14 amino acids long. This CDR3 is CASSEEMRAGTGEF. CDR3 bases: TGCGCCAGCAGCGAGGAGATGAGAGCCGGGACAGGGGAGTTC.

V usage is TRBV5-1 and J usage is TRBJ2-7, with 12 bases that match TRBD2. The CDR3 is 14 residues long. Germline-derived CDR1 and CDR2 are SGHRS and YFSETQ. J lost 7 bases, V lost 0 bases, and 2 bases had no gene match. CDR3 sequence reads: CASSLELAGGEQYF. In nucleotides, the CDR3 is TGCGCCAGCAGCTTGGAACTAGCGGGGGGAGAGCAGTACTTC. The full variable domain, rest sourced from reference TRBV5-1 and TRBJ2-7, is KAGVTQTPRYLIKTRGQQVTLSCSPISGHRSVSWYQQTPGQGLQFLFEYFSETQRNKGNFPGRFSGRQFSNSRSEMNVSTLELGDSALYLCASSLELAGGEQYFGPGTRLTVT.

The CDR3 reads CASSLAGGAGNEQFF. CDR3 bases: TGCGCCAGCAGCTTGGCAGGGGGCGCGGGAAATGAGCAGTTCTTC. This chain connects TRBV5-1 to TRBJ2-1; TRBD1 aligns across 8 bases. CDR1 and CDR2 (germline): SGHRS, YFSETQ. With V trimmed by 0 bases and J by 7 bases, 6 bases remained unmatched. The CDR3 consists of 15 residues. Filled out from reference TRBV5-1 and TRBJ2-1, the complete variable domain reads KAGVTQTPRYLIKTRGQQVTLSCSPISGHRSVSWYQQTPGQGLQFLFEYFSETQRNKGNFPGRFSGRQFSNSRSEMNVSTLELGDSALYLCASSLAGGAGNEQFFGPGTRLTVL.

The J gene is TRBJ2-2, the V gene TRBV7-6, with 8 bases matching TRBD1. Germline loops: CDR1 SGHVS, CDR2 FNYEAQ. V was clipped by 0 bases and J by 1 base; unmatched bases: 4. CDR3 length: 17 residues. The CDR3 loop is CASSLAAGTGNTGELFF. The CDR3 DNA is TGTGCCAGCAGCTTAGCAGCAGGGACAGGGAACACCGGGGAGCTGTTTTTT.

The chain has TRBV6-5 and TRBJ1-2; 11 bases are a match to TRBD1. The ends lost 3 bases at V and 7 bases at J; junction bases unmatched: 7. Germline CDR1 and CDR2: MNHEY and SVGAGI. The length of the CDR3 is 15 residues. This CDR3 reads CASSYGGQGAGGYTF. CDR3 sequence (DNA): TGTGCCAGCAGTTATGGCGGACAGGGGGCGGGTGGCTACACCTTC.

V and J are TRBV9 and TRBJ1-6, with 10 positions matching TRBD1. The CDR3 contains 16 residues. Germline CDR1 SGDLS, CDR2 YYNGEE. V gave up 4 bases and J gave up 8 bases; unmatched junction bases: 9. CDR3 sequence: CASSSSGTGVHSPLHF. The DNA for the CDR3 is TGTGCCAGCAGCTCATCCGGGACAGGGGTTCATTCACCCCTCCACTTT. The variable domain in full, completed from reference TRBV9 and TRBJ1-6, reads DSGVTQTPKHLITATGQRVTLRCSPRSGDLSVYWYQQSLDQGLQFLIQYYNGEERAKGNILERFSAQQFPDLHSELNLSSLELGDSALYFCASSSSGTGVHSPLHFGNGTRLTVT.

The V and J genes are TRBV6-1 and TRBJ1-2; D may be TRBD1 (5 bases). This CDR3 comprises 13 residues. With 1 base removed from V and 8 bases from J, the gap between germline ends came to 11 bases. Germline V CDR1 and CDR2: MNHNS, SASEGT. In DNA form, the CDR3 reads TGTGCCAGCAGTGAAGTTGGACAAGGCGGCTACACCTTC. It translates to CASSEVGQGGYTF.

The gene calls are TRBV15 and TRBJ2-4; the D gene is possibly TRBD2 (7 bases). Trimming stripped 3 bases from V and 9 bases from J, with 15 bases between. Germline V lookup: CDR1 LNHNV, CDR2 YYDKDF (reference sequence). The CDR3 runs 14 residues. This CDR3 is CATSSRGRGGIQYF. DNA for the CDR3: TGTGCCACCAGCAGTAGAGGGAGGGGGGGCATTCAGTACTTC.

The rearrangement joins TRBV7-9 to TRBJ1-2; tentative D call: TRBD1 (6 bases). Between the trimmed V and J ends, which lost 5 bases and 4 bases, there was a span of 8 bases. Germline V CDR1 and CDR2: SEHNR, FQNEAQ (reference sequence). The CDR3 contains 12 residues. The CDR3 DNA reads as TGTGCCAGCAGCGCGGACAGCTATGGCTACACCTTC. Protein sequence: CASSADSYGYTF.

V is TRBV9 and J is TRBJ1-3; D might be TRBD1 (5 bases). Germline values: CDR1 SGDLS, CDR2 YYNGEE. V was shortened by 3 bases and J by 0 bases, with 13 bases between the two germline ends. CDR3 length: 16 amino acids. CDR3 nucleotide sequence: TGTGCCAGCAGCGCACTTGGGGCCATCTCTGGAAACACCATATATTTT. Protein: CASSALGAISGNTIYF.

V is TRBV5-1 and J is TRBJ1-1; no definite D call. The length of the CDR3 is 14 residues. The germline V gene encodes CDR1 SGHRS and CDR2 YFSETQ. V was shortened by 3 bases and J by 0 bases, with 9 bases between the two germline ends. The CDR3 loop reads CASSSEIVNTEAFF. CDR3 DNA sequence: TGCGCCAGCAGCTCGGAGATTGTGAACACTGAAGCTTTCTTT.

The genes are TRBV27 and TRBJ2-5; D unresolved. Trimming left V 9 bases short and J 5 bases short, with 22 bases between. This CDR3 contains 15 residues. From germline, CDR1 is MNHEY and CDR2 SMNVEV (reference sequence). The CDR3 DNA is TGTGCCAGAAGACGCCCCCAGGCACTCAGGGAGACCCAGTACTTC. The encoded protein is CARRRPQALRETQYF.

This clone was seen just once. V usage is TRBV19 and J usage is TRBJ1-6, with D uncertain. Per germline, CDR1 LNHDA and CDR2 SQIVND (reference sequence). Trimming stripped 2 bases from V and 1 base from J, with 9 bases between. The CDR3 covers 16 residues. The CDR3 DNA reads TGTGCCAGTAGTATAACTCCGGGGTCCTATAATTCACCCCTCCACTTT. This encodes CASSITPGSYNSPLHF. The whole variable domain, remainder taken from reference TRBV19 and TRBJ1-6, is DGGITQSPKYLFRKEGQNVTLSCEQNLNHDAMYWYRQDPGQGLRLIYYSQIVNDFQKGDIAEGYSVSREKKESFPLTVTSAQKNPTAFYLCASSITPGSYNSPLHFGNGTRLTVT.

The CDR3 DNA reads as TGTGCCATCAGTGTGGGACTCGTGAGCTCCTACGAGCAGTACTTC. It translates to CAISVGLVSSYEQYF. The chain employs TRBV10-3 and TRBJ2-7; TRBD2 might be the D (6 bases). Per germline, CDR1 ENHRY and CDR2 SYGVKD. The CDR3 runs to 15 residues. The V gene lost 4 bases and the J gene lost 0 bases, with 13 bases spanning the gap.

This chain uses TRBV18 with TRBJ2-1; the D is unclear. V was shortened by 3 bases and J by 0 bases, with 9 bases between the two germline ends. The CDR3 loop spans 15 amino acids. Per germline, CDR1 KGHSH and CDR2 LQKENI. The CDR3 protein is CASSPISISYNEQFF. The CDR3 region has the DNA TGTGCCAGCTCACCTATCAGTATCTCCTACAATGAGCAGTTCTTC. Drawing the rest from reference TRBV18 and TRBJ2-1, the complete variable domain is NAGVMQNPRHLVRRRGQEARLRCSPMKGHSHVYWYRQLPEEGLKFMVYLQKENIIDESGMPKERFSAEFPKEGPSILRIQQVVRGDSAAYFCASSPISISYNEQFFGPGTRLTVL.

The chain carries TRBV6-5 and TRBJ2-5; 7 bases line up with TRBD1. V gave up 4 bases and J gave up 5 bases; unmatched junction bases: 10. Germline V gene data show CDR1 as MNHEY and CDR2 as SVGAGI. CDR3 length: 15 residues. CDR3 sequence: CASSFASTGLETQYF. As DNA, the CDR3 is TGTGCCAGCAGTTTCGCCTCGACAGGGTTGGAGACCCAGTACTTC.